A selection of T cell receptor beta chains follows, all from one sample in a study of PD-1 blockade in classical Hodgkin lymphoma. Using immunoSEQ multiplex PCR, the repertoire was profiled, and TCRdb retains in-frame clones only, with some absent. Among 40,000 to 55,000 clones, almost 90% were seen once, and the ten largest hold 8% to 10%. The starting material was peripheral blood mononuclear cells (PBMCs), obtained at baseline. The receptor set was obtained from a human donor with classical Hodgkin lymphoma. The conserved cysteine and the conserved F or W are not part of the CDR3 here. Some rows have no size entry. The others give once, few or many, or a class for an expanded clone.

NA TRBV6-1 ASISGTETSGELF
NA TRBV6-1 ASSEAGGSDEQY
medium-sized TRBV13 ASSLGRLAGVGQY
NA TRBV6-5 ASSATSGSSNEQF
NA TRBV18 ASSDGREQY
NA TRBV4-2 ASSQITTDGYT
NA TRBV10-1 ASSPPGGEEGIQY
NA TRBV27 ASSWSGGLADTQY
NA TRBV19 ASSPRGQPVKETQY
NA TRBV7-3 ASSLVGDTQY
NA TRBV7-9 ASSHSREQY
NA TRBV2 ASSEQGSNQPQH
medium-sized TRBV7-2 ASSLLRTGAYEQY
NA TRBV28 ASSLVLAHTTGTDTQY
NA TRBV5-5 ASSLLRGRNYEQF
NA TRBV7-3 ARRQGRGPVCVNSPLH
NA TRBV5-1 ASSPSLGGSTDTQY
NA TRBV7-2 ASSLDFSLGGAF
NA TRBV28 ASTLSSGNTIY
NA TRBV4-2 ASSQGLTGEPYEQY
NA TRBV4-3 ASSQALQQPQH
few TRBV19 ASSVGTGNEQY
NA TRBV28 ASSLQGASYGYT
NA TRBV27 ASSLWVGYEQY
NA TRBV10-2 ASSRQGTDTQY
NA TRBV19 ASSPSVNSYEQY
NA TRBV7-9 ASSRDTVNTEAF
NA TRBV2 ASSNPPGTGRAGELF
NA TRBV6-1 ASSDYMVDEKLF
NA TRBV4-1 ASSQDLIGSDEQY
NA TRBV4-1 ASSQELGLFAEQY
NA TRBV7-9 ASSLAGTPLSYEQY
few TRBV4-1 ASSQDGPAYTQY
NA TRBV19 ASSIDHPQSSSYEQY
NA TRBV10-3 AISGGYSYEQY